This TCR beta chain comes out of a study of regulatory T cells in long-lasting Graves disease. Study as a whole: By definition, persistent Graves' disease involved antithyroid drugs for over 5 years alongside positive TSH receptor antibodies.

Germline lookup yields CDR1 SGHAT and CDR2 FQNNGV. This CDR3 is 15 amino acids long. The time point: persistent/refractory GD, antithyroid drugs over 5 years with positive TRAb. After RNA was extracted from PBMCs, the TCR library was made from it. Enrollment of patients was through an endocrinology department in Xi'an, China. Construction of TCR beta libraries relied on iRepertoire HTBI primers and on Arm-PCR targeting CDR3 regions. Using its own MiXCR run on the multiplex PCR reads, TCRdb lists one record per CDR3 protein. This sample has fewer than 550,000 distinct CDR3 sequences, with about a fifth found just once. This clonotype was seen at least ten times. Antigen unknown. One end of the junction fails to match germline, which may point to a read error. The study's findings and limits: TCR diversity was lower in persistent than newly diagnosed Graves' disease. The work looked only at peripheral blood and did not look at thyroid tissue.

This sample comprised peripheral blood mononuclear cells (PBMCs), obtained when the disease was refractory, from a patient treated with antithyroid drugs. J is TRBJ2-2 and V is TRBV11-2; TRBD2 aligns across 8 bases. The clonotype was recovered from a female donor with Graves disease. Written as DNA, the CDR3 is TGTGCCAGCAGTTTAGCGGGGCTGAACACCGGGGAGCTGTTTTTT. Amino acids: CASSLAGLNTGELFF.